The source of this T cell receptor (beta chain) is a study of shared clonotypes between healthy human individuals. The overall study: CD4 naive and memory got three plates each, CD8 naive two, CD8 memory one. The study, taken as a whole, reports: Memory subsets had estimated richness that was generally smaller than that of naive subsets. Generation probabilities of non-shared clonotypes were lower (relative to those shared by all four donors).

This CDR3 has 16 amino acids. V lost 2 bases and J 5 bases, leaving 19 bases between the germline ends. CDR1 is MRHNA and CDR2 is SNTAGT in the germline V gene. This clone was observed once. Its antigen is unknown. The assay was immunoSEQ multiplex PCR, and TCRdb's table has in-frame clones only and misses some. The table has fewer than 3 million clones, approximately 90% seen once. The V and J genes are TRBV6-4 and TRBJ2-7, with D perhaps TRBD1 (5 bases). Material: naive CD4+ T cells from PBMCs. Subset noted: CD45RA+ positively selected. The sequence came from a man aged 18 to 29 in good health. Some clones in this sample may be carry-over from other donors' samples. The chain's CDR3 is CASSDGGKGVGNEQYF. The CDR3, as DNA: TGTGCCAGCAGTGACGGTGGTAAAGGGGTGGGTAACGAGCAGTACTTC.